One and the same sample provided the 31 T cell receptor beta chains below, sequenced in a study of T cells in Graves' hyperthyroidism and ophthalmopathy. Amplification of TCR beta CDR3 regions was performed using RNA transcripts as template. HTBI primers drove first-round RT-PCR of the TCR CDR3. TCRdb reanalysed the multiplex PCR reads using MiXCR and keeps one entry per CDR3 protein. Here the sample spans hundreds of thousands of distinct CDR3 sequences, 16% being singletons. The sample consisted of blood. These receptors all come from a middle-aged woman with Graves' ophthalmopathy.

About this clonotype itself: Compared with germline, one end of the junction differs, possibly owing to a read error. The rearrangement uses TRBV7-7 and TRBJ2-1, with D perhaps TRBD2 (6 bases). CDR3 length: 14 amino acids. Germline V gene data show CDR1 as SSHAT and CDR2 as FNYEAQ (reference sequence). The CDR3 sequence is CASSPIGSRGEQFF. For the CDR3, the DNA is TGTGCTAGCAGCCCGATCGGGAGTAGAGGTGAGCAGTTCTTC. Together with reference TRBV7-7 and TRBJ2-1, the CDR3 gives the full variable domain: GAGVSQSPRYKVTKRGQDVTLRCDPISSHATLYWYQQALGQGPEFLTYFNYEAQPDKSGLPSDRFSAERPEGSISTLTIQRTEQRDSAMYRCASSPIGSRGEQFFGPGTRLTVL.

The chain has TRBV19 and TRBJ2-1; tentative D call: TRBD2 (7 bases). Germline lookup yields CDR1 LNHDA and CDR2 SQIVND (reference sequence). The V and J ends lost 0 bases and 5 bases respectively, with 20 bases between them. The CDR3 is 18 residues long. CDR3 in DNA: TGTGCCAGTAGTATAGAATTAAGAGGGGGGGCGCGAAACAATGAGCAGTTCTTC. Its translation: CASSIELRGGARNNEQFF.

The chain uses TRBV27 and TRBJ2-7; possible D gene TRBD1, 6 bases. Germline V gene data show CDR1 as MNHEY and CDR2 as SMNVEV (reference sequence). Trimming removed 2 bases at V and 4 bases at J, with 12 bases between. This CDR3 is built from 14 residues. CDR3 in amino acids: CASSLKGVGYEQYF. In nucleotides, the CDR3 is TGTGCCAGCAGTTTAAAGGGGGTAGGTTACGAGCAGTACTTC.

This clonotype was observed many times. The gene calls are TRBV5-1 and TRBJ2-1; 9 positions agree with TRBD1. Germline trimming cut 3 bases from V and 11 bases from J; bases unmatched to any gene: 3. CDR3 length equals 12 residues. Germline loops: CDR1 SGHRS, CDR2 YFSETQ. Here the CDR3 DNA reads TGCGCCAGCAGCTGGACAGGGGACCAGCAGTTCTTC. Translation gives CASSWTGDQQFF.

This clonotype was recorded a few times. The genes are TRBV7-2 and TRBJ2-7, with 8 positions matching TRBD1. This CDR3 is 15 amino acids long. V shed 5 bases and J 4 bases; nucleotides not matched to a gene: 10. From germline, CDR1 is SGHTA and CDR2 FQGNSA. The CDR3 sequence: CASSLGQGSGYEQYF. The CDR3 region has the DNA TGTGCCAGCAGCCTCGGACAGGGTTCGGGGTACGAGCAGTACTTC.

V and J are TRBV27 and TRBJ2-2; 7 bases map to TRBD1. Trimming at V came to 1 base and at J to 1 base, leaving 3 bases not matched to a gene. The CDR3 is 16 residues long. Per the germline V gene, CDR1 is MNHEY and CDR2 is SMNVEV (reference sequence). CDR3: CASSLYGQVNTGELFF. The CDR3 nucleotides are TGTGCCAGCAGTTTATACGGACAGGTGAACACCGGGGAGCTGTTTTTT.

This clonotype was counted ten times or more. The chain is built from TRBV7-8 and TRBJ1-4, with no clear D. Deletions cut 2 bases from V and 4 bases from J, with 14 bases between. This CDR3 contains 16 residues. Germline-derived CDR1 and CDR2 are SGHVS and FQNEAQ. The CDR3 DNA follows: TGTGCCAGCAGCTTATTTCCCCCGGGGAATAATGAAAAACTGTTTTTT. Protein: CASSLFPPGNNEKLFF.

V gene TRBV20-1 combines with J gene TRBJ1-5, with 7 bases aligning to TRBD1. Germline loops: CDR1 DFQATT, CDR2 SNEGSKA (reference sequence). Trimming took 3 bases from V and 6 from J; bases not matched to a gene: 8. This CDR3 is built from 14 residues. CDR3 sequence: CSASPTGVGQPQHF. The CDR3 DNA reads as TGCAGTGCTAGCCCTACAGGGGTGGGTCAGCCCCAGCATTTT.

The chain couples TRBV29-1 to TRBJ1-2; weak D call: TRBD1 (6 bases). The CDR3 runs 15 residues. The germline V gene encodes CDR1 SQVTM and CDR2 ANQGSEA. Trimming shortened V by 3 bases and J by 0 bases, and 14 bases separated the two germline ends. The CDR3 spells CSVDSGAYSNYGYTF. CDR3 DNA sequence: TGCAGCGTTGATTCAGGGGCCTATTCTAACTATGGCTACACCTTC.

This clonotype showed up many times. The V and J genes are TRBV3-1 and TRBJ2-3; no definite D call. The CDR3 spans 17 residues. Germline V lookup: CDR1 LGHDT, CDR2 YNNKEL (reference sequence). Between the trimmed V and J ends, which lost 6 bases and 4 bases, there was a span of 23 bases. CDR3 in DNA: TGTGCCAGCAGTCGCTCGGATTATGGAGTTGTTTCAGATACGCAGTATTTT. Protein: CASSRSDYGVVSDTQYF.

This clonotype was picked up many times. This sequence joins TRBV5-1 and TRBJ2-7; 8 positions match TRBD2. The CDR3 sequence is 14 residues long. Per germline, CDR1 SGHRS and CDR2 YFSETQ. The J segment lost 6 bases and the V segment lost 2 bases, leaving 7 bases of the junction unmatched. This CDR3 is CASSLDGRAAEQYF. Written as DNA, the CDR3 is TGCGCCAGCAGCTTAGACGGGAGGGCGGCCGAGCAGTACTTC.

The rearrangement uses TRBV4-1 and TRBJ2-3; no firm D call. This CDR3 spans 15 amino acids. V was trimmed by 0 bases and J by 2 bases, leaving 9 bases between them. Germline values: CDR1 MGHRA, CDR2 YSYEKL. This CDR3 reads CASSQEGQFTDTQYF. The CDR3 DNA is TGCGCCAGCAGCCAAGAGGGCCAGTTCACAGATACGCAGTATTTT.

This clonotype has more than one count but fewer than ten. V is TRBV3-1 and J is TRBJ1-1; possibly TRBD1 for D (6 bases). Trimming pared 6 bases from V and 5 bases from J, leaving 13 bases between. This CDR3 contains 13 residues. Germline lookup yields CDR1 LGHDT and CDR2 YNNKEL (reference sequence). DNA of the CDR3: TGTGCCAGCAGACAGGGTCTGGGGACTGAAGCTTTCTTT. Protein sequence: CASRQGLGTEAFF.

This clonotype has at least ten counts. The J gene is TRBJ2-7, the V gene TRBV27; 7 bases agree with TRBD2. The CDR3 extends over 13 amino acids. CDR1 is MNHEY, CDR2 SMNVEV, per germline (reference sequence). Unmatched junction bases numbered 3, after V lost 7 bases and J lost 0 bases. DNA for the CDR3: TGTGCCAGCAAGAGCGGGGCCTCCTACGAGCAGTACTTC. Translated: CASKSGASYEQYF.

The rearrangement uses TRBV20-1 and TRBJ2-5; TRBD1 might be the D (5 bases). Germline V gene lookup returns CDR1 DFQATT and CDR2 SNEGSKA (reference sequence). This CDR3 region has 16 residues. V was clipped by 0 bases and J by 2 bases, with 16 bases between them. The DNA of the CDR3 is TGCAGTGCTAGAGATCAAGGGGCCCTCTTTCAAGAGACCCAGTACTTC. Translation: CSARDQGALFQETQYF.

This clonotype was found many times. The CDR3 nucleotides are TGTGCCAGCAGTCCAAGGGGTAGCAATCAGCCCCAGCATTTT. Amino acid sequence: CASSPRGSNQPQHF. The rearrangement joins TRBV28 to TRBJ1-5; D possibly corresponds to TRBD1 (5 bases). The CDR3 covers 14 residues. Germline values: CDR1 MDHEN, CDR2 SYDVKM. V was cut by 5 bases and J by 0 bases, with 8 bases left in between.

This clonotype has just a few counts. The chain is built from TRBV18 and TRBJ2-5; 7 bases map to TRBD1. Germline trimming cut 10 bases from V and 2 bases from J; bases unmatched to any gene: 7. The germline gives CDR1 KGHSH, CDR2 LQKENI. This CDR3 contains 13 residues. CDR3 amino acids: CATEDRVQETQYF. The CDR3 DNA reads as TGTGCCACCGAAGACAGGGTTCAAGAGACCCAGTACTTC.

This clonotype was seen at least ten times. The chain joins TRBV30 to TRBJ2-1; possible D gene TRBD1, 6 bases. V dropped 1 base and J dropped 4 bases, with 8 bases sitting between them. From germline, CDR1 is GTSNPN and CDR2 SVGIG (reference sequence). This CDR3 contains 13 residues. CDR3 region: CAWSGQEYNEQFF. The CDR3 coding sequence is TGTGCCTGGAGTGGACAGGAGTACAATGAGCAGTTCTTC. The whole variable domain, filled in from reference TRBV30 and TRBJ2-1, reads SQTIHQWPATLVQPVGSPLSLECTVEGTSNPNLYWYRQAAGRGLQLLFYSVGIGQISSEVPQNLSASRPQDRQFILSSKKLLLSDSGFYLCAWSGQEYNEQFFGPGTRLTVL.

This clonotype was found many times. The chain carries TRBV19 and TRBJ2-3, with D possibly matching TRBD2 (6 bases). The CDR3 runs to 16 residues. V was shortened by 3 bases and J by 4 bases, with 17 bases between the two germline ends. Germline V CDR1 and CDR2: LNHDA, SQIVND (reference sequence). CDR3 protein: CASSIFRGSEADTQYF. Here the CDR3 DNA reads TGTGCCAGTAGTATCTTCCGGGGGAGTGAAGCAGATACGCAGTATTTT.

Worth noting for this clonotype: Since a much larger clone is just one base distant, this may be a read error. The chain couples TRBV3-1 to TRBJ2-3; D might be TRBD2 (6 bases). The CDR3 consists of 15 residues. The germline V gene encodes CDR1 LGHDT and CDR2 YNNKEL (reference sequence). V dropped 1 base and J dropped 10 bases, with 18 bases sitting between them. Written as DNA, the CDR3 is TGTGCCAGCAGCCAAGGTGGCGGAGGGTGGGATGCGCAGTATTTT. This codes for CASSQGGGGWDAQYF.

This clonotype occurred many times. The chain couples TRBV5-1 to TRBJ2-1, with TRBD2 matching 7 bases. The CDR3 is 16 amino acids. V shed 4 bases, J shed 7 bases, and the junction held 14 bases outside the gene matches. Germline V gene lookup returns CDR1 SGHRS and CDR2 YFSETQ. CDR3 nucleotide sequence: TGCGCCAGCAGCCCGGAGAGGGGAGGGGTAGGGAATGAGCAGTTCTTC. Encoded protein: CASSPERGGVGNEQFF.

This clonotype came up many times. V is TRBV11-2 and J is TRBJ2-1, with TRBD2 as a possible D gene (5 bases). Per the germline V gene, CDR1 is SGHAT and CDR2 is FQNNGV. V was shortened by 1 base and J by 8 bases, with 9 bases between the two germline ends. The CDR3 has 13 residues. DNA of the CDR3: TGTGCCAGCAGCTTAGTGGGAGCGGATGAGCAGTTCTTC. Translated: CASSLVGADEQFF.

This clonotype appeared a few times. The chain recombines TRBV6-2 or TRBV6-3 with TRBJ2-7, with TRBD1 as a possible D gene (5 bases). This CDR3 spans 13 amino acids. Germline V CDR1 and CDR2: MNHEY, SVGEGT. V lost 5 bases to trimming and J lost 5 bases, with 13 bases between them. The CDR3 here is CASSRSSTDEQYF. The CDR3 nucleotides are TGTGCCAGCAGTCGTAGTTCGACAGACGAGCAGTACTTC.

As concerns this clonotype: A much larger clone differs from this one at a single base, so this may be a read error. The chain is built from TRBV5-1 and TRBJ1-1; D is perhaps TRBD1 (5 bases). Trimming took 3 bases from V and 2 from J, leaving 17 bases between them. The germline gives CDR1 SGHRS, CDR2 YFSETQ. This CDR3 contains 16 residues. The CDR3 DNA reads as TGCGCCAGCAGCTCTCCGGCCCAGGGAGTTAACACTGAAGCTTTCTTT. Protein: CASSSPAQGVNTEAFF.

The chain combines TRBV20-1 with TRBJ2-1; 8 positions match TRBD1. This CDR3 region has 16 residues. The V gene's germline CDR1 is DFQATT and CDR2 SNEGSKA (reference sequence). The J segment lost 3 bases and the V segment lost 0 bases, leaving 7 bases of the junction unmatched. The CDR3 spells CSARERDRTLYNEQFF. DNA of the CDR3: TGCAGTGCTAGAGAAAGGGACAGGACCCTCTACAATGAGCAGTTCTTC.

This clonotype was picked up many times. The CDR3 nucleotides are TGTGCCAGCAGCTTATCTTCGGGACAGTATGGCTACACCTTC. Its translation: CASSLSSGQYGYTF. The V call is TRBV7-9, the J call TRBJ1-2, with 7 bases that match TRBD1. V lost 2 bases and J lost 5; bases outside the gene matches: 5. The CDR3 has 14 amino acids. The germline CDR1 and CDR2 sequences are SEHNR and FQNEAQ (reference sequence).

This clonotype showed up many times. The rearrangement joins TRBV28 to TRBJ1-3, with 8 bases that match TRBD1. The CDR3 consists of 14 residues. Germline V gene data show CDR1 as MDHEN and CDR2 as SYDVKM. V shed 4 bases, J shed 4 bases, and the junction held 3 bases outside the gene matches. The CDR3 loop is CASSSPGGGNTIYF. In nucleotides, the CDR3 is TGTGCCAGCAGTTCACCAGGGGGCGGAAACACCATATATTTT. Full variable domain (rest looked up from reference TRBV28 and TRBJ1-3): DVKVTQSSRYLVKRTGEKVFLECVQDMDHENMFWYRQDPGLGLRLIYFSYDVKMKEKGDIPEGYSVSREKKERFSLILESASTNQTSMYLCASSSPGGGNTIYFGEGSWLTVV.

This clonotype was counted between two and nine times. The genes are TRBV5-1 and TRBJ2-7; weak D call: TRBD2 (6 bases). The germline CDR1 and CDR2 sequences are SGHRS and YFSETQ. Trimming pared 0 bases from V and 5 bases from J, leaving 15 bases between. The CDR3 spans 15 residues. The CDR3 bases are TGCGCCAGCAGCTTGGATACGGGGGTTATTGACGAGCAGTACTTC. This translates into CASSLDTGVIDEQYF.

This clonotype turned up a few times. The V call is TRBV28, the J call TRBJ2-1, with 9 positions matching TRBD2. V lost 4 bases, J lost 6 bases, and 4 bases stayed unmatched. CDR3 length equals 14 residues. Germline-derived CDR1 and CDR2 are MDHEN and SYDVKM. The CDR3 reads CASSWASGINEQFF. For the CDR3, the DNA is TGTGCCAGCAGTTGGGCTAGCGGGATCAATGAGCAGTTCTTC.

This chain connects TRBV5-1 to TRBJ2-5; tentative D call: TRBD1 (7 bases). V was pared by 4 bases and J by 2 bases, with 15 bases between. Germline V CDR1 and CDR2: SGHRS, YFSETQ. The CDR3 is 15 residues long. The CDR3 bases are TGCGCCAGCAGCACTCCAGGGGGAGGACAAGAGACCCAGTACTTC. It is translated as CASSTPGGGQETQYF.

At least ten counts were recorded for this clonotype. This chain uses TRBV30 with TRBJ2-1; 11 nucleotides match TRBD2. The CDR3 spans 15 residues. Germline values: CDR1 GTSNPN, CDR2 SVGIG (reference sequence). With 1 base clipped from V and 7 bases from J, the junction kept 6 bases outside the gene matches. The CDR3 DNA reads TGTGCCTGGAGTGCCACTAGCGGGAGTATAAATGAGCAGTTCTTC. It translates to CAWSATSGSINEQFF.